This T cell receptor beta chain stems from a study of blood T cells in healthy people across ages. This clonotype appeared a few times. PCR was performed a second time for about 6 to 11 cycles using a sample-barcoded 5' primer and a J-beta primer mix. Each sample yielded at least 3 million CDR3-containing paired-end reads. TCRdb reanalysed the 5' RACE reads using MiXCR and keeps one entry per CDR3 protein. The table records around 520,000 distinct CDR3 sequences, 25% to 35% of them present only once. Trimming pared 5 bases from V and 2 bases from J, leaving 9 bases between. The V gene's germline CDR1 is LGHNA and CDR2 YSLEER. The CDR3 totals 13 residues. This sample also belongs to another study, concerning T cells of mothers and their children.

This TCR derives from a boy younger than 10 in good health. Sequenced sample: blood. This chain uses TRBV4-3 with TRBJ2-5, with D tentatively TRBD2 (5 bases). The DNA for the CDR3 is TGCGCCAGCAGCAAGACTACGCAAGAGACCCAGTACTTC. Translated: CASSKTTQETQYF.